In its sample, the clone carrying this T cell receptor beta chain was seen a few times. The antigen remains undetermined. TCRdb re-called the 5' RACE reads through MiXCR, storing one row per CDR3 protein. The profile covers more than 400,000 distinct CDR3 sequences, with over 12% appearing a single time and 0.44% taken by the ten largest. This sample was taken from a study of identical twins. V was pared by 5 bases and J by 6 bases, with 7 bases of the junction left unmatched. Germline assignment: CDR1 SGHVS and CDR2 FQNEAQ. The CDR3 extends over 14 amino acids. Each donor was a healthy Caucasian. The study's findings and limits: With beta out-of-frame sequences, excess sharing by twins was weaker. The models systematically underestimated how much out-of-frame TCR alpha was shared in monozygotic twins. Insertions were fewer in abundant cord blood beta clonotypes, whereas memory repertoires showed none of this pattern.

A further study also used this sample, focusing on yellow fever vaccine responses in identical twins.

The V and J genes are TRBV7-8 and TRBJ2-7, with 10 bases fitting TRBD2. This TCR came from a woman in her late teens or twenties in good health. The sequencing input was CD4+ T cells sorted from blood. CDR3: CASSASGRAIEQYF. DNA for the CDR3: TGTGCCAGCAGCGCAAGCGGGAGGGCCATCGAGCAGTACTTC.